The rows below give T cell receptor beta chains drawn from one sample of a study of T cell changes during pregnancy in multiple sclerosis. The repertoire was sequenced with immunoSEQ multiplex PCR; TCRdb's copy has only in-frame clones and lacks some. This sample has 15,000 to 17,000 clones, with approximately 80% found just once. Source: CD8+ T cells from peripheral blood mononuclear cells, taken after pregnancy. The receptors come from a female donor in good health, enrolled as a control in a pregnancy study. CDR3s include the opening cysteine and the closing phenylalanine or tryptophan. D genes are given only for firm matches. Size values are once, few and many counts, or a class for expanded clones, and some rows have none.

D	V	size	J	CDR3	DNA
-	TRBV7-8	-	TRBJ2-6	CASSLDREDVLTF	TGTGCCAGCAGCTTAGACAGGGAAGACGTCCTGACTTTC
TRBD1	TRBV6-1	-	TRBJ1-1	CASGDSQNTEAFF	TGTGCCAGTGGGGACAGCCAGAACACTGAAGCTTTCTTT
TRBD1	TRBV9	-	TRBJ1-3	CASSATRTGVGNTIYF	TGTGCCAGCAGCGCAACCCGGACAGGGGTGGGAAACACCATATATTTT
TRBD2	TRBV6-1	-	TRBJ2-7	CASSFAREADEQYF	TGTGCCAGCAGTTTTGCGCGGGAGGCTGACGAGCAGTACTTC
TRBD2	TRBV6-5	-	TRBJ2-7	CASIRLAGPYEQYF	TGTGCCAGCATTAGACTAGCGGGTCCCTACGAGCAGTACTTC
-	TRBV19	-	TRBJ2-5	CASSSGQETQYF	TGTGCCAGTAGTAGCGGACAAGAGACCCAGTACTTC
-	TRBV27	-	TRBJ1-5	CASSTSGINQPQHF	TGTGCCAGCAGCACCTCAGGGATCAATCAGCCCCAGCATTTT
-	TRBV9	-	TRBJ2-3	CASSVEGTQGKGGDTQYF	TGTGCCAGCAGCGTAGAAGGGACACAGGGGAAGGGAGGAGATACGCAGTATTTT
TRBD1	TRBV6-1	-	TRBJ2-3	CASSAPPGQGEDTQYF	TGTGCCAGCAGTGCACCCCCGGGACAGGGGGAAGATACGCAGTATTTT
-	TRBV6-1	few	TRBJ2-7	CASSDPSVQGHEAYEQYF	TGTGCCAGCAGTGACCCCTCCGTCCAGGGACACGAAGCCTACGAGCAGTACTTC
-	TRBV25-1	-	TRBJ1-1	CASSEVRGEAFF	TGTGCCAGCAGTGAAGTTCGGGGGGAAGCTTTCTTT
TRBD2	TRBV6-1	medium-sized	TRBJ2-2	CASSTGTSFSGELFF	TGTGCCAGCAGTACCGGGACTAGCTTTTCCGGGGAGCTGTTTTTT
TRBD2	TRBV28	-	TRBJ2-1	CATSSAGESNEQFF	TGTGCCACCTCCAGTGCGGGAGAGAGCAATGAGCAGTTCTTC
TRBD2	TRBV4-2	few	TRBJ2-1	CASSSGLAEYNEQFF	TGTGCCAGCAGCTCGGGACTAGCGGAGTACAATGAGCAGTTCTTC
-	TRBV6-1	-	TRBJ1-5	CASSERGSGRQPQHF	TGTGCCAGCAGTGAGAGGGGGTCAGGGCGGCAGCCCCAGCATTTT